A single sample gave rise to the 14 T cell receptor beta chains below, sequenced in a study of CD8 T cells in ankylosing spondylitis. Points from the study as a whole: One TCR beta motif, made up of about 8 highly homologous variants, appeared characteristic of ankylosing spondylitis blood.

Antigens for these TCRs are unknown. TCRdb re-analysed the 5' RACE reads in MiXCR, keeping a single row per CDR3 protein. The data contain a few hundred thousand distinct CDR3 sequences, about a sixth of them singletons. The material sequenced was blood, either unsorted or a sorted T cell fraction (not recorded which). The receptor set was obtained from a male donor with ankylosing spondylitis.

This clonotype came up many times. The chain recombines TRBV15 with TRBJ2-7; perhaps D is TRBD1 or TRBD2 (5 bases each). Germline loops: CDR1 LNHNV, CDR2 YYDKDF (reference sequence). The ends were cut back, 2 bases at V and 1 base at J, with 9 bases in the middle. The CDR3 runs to 14 residues. The CDR3 loop reads CATSRQGVSYEQYF. The CDR3 nucleotides are TGTGCCACCAGCAGACAGGGAGTATCCTACGAGCAGTACTTC.

This clonotype appeared once. The chain recombines TRBV18 with TRBJ2-7; 9 bases map to TRBD1. CDR3 length: 16 amino acids. V was pared by 0 bases and J by 2 bases, with 5 bases of the junction left unmatched. CDR1 and CDR2 from the germline V gene are KGHSH and LQKENI. In nucleotides, the CDR3 is TGTGCCAGCTCACCACCTGCTGGGACAGGGACCTACGAGCAGTACTTC. This gives the protein CASSPPAGTGTYEQYF.

In DNA, the CDR3 is TGTGCCAGCACCTTCGCCTACACGACTTTCGAGCAGTACTTC. It is translated as CASTFAYTTFEQYF. The chain carries TRBV6-2 or TRBV6-3 and TRBJ2-7; D unclear. Between the trimmed V and J ends, which lost 7 bases and 6 bases, there was a span of 19 bases. The V gene's germline CDR1 is MNHEY and CDR2 SVGEGT. There are 14 residues in the CDR3.

This clonotype was seen a few times. The chain links TRBV28 to TRBJ2-7, with TRBD2 matching 11 bases. The trim removed 6 bases at V and 6 bases at J, leaving 7 bases unmatched. Germline loops: CDR1 MDHEN, CDR2 SYDVKM. The CDR3 consists of 14 residues. This CDR3 is CASRTLAGVSEQYF. In DNA form, the CDR3 reads TGTGCCAGCAGGACACTAGCGGGAGTGTCCGAGCAGTACTTC.

The V gene is TRBV5-4, the J gene TRBJ2-2, with D unclear. Per germline, CDR1 SGHNT and CDR2 YYREEE (reference sequence). Trimming took off 4 bases at V and 6 bases at J, with 7 bases between the two ends. The CDR3 runs 12 residues. In DNA form, the CDR3 reads TGTGCCAGCAGCGACGCAGCCGGGGAGCTGTTTTTT. As protein: CASSDAAGELFF.

This chain links TRBV7-1 with TRBJ2-2; 10 bases are a match to TRBD2. TRBV7-1 is placed among ORFs of uncertain function. The CDR3 is made up of 22 amino acids. V was pared by 7 bases and J by 6 bases, with 29 bases of the junction left unmatched. The CDR3 DNA follows: TGTGCCAGCACGTCAGAGGGGAGAAAACTAGCGGGAATAGAAGGTTGCGCCGGGGAGCTGTTTTTT. This encodes CASTSEGRKLAGIEGCAGELFF.

The V call is TRBV6-1, the J call TRBJ1-1, with TRBD1 matching over 10 bases. J was trimmed by 0 bases and V by 5 bases; bases with no gene match: 3. This CDR3 region has 15 residues. Germline V lookup: CDR1 MNHNS, CDR2 SASEGT. CDR3 amino acids: CASSRDRGVNTEAFF. The CDR3 nucleotides are TGTGCCAGCAGTAGGGACAGGGGAGTGAACACTGAAGCTTTCTTT.

This clonotype was recorded a few times. The chain joins TRBV6-5 to TRBJ2-1; D gene ambiguous. Trimming took 0 bases from V and 1 from J, leaving 7 bases between them. This CDR3 has 15 residues. The germline gives CDR1 MNHEY, CDR2 SVGAGI. This CDR3 reads CASSYSAQSYNEQFF. The CDR3 DNA is TGTGCCAGCAGTTACTCGGCGCAGTCCTACAATGAGCAGTTCTTC.

This clonotype was picked up a small number of times. The V and J genes are TRBV29-1 and TRBJ1-1, with D possibly being TRBD1 (5 bases). Trimming cost V 1 base and J 0 bases, with 6 bases left between them. This CDR3 is built from 13 residues. Germline lookup yields CDR1 SQVTM and CDR2 ANQGSEA. DNA for the CDR3: TGCAGCGTTGAAGGACAGCTGAACACTGAAGCTTTCTTT. Its protein product is CSVEGQLNTEAFF.

The genes are TRBV7-6 and TRBJ2-2; 10 positions match TRBD1. Per the germline V gene, CDR1 is SGHVS and CDR2 is FNYEAQ. The CDR3 is 16 amino acids. The V and J ends lost 5 bases and 4 bases, in that order; junction bases with no gene match: 7. CDR3 loop: CASSLETGGGTGELFF. CDR3 DNA sequence: TGTGCCAGCAGCCTCGAGACAGGGGGCGGCACCGGGGAGCTGTTTTTT.

The chain has TRBV5-5 and TRBJ1-6; 9 bases fit TRBD1. From germline, CDR1 is SGHKS and CDR2 YYEKEE (reference sequence). Germline trimming cut 6 bases from V and 8 bases from J; bases unmatched to any gene: 6. This CDR3 contains 14 residues. CDR3 nucleotides: TGTGCCAGCACCCCGGACAGGGGAGATTCACCCCTCCACTTT. Translated: CASTPDRGDSPLHF.

The rearrangement links TRBV3-1 to TRBJ2-7; D gene ambiguous. This CDR3 is 14 amino acids long. V was trimmed by 1 base and J by 3 bases, leaving 10 bases between them. Germline V lookup: CDR1 LGHDT, CDR2 YNNKEL (reference sequence). The CDR3 DNA reads as TGTGCCAGCAGCCAAGGAGTTTTAGGCTACGAGCAGTACTTC. Encoded protein: CASSQGVLGYEQYF.

This clonotype appeared a few times. This rearrangement joins TRBV15 to TRBJ2-1; D not certain. Germline assignment: CDR1 LNHNV and CDR2 YYDKDF (reference sequence). V was trimmed by 3 bases and J by 16 bases, leaving 16 bases between them. CDR3 length: 12 residues. The CDR3 bases are TGTGCCACCAGCAGGGAAGGAGCAGTAGGCTTCTTC. It translates to CATSREGAVGFF.

J is TRBJ1-4 and V is TRBV12-3 or TRBV12-4; D is possibly TRBD1 (5 bases). CDR3 length: 14 residues. The V gene lost 3 bases and the J gene lost 6 bases, with 11 bases spanning the gap. The CDR3, as DNA: TGTGCCAGCAGTTTTGGGGGAGGGGATGAAAAACTGTTTTTT. It translates to CASSFGGGDEKLFF.